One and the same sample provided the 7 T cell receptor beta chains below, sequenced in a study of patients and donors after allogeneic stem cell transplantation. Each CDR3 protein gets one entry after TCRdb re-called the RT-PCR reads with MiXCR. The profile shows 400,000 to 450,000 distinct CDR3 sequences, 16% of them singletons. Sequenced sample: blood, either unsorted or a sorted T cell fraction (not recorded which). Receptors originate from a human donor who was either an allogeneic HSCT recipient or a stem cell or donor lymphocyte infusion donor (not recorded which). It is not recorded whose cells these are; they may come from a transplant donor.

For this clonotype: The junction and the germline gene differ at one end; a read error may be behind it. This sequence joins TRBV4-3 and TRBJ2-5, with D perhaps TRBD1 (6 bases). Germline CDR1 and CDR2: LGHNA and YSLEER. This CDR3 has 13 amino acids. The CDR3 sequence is CASNQGGPETQYF. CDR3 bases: TGCGCCAGCAACCAAGGGGGACCGGAGACCCAGTACTTC.

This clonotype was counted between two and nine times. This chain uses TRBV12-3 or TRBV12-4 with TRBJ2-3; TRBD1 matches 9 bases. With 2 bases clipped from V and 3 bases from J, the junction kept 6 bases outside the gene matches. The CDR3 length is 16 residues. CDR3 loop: CASSLMRTGATDTQYF. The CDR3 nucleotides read TGTGCCAGCAGTTTAATGCGGACAGGGGCTACAGATACGCAGTATTTT.

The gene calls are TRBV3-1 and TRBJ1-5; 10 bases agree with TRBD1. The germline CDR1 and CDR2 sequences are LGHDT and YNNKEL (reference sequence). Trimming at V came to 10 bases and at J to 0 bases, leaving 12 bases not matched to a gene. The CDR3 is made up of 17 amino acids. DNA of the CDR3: TGTGCCACCCCACGGGACAGGGGCGATTATAGCAATCAGCCCCAGCATTTT. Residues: CATPRDRGDYSNQPQHF.

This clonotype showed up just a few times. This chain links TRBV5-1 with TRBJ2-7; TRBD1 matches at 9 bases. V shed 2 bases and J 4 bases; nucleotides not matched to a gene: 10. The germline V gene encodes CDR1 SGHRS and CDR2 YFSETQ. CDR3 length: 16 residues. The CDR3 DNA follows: TGCGCCAGCAGCTTTGATCCGGGACAGGGTATATACGAGCAGTACTTC. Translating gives CASSFDPGQGIYEQYF. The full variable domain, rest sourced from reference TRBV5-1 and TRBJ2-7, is KAGVTQTPRYLIKTRGQQVTLSCSPISGHRSVSWYQQTPGQGLQFLFEYFSETQRNKGNFPGRFSGRQFSNSRSEMNVSTLELGDSALYLCASSFDPGQGIYEQYFGPGTRLTVT.

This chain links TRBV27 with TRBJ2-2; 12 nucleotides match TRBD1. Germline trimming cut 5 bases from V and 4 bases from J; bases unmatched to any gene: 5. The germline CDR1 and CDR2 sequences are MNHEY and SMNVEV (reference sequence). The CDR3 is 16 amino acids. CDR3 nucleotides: TGTGCCAGCAGTAAGGGACAGGGGGCTGGCACCGGGGAGCTGTTTTTT. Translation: CASSKGQGAGTGELFF.

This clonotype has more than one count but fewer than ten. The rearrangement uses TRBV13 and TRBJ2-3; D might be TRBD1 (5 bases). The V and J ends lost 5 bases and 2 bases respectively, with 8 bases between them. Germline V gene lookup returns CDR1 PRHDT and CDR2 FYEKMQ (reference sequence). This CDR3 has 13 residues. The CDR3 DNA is TGTGCCAGCAGCCCAGGGATCACAGATACGCAGTATTTT. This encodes CASSPGITDTQYF.

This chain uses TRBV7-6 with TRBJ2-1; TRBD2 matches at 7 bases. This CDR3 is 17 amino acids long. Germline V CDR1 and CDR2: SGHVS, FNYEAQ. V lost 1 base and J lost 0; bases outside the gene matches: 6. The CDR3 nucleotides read TGTGCCAGCAGCTTAGTTGGGGACTACAGCTCCTACAATGAGCAGTTCTTC. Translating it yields CASSLVGDYSSYNEQFF.